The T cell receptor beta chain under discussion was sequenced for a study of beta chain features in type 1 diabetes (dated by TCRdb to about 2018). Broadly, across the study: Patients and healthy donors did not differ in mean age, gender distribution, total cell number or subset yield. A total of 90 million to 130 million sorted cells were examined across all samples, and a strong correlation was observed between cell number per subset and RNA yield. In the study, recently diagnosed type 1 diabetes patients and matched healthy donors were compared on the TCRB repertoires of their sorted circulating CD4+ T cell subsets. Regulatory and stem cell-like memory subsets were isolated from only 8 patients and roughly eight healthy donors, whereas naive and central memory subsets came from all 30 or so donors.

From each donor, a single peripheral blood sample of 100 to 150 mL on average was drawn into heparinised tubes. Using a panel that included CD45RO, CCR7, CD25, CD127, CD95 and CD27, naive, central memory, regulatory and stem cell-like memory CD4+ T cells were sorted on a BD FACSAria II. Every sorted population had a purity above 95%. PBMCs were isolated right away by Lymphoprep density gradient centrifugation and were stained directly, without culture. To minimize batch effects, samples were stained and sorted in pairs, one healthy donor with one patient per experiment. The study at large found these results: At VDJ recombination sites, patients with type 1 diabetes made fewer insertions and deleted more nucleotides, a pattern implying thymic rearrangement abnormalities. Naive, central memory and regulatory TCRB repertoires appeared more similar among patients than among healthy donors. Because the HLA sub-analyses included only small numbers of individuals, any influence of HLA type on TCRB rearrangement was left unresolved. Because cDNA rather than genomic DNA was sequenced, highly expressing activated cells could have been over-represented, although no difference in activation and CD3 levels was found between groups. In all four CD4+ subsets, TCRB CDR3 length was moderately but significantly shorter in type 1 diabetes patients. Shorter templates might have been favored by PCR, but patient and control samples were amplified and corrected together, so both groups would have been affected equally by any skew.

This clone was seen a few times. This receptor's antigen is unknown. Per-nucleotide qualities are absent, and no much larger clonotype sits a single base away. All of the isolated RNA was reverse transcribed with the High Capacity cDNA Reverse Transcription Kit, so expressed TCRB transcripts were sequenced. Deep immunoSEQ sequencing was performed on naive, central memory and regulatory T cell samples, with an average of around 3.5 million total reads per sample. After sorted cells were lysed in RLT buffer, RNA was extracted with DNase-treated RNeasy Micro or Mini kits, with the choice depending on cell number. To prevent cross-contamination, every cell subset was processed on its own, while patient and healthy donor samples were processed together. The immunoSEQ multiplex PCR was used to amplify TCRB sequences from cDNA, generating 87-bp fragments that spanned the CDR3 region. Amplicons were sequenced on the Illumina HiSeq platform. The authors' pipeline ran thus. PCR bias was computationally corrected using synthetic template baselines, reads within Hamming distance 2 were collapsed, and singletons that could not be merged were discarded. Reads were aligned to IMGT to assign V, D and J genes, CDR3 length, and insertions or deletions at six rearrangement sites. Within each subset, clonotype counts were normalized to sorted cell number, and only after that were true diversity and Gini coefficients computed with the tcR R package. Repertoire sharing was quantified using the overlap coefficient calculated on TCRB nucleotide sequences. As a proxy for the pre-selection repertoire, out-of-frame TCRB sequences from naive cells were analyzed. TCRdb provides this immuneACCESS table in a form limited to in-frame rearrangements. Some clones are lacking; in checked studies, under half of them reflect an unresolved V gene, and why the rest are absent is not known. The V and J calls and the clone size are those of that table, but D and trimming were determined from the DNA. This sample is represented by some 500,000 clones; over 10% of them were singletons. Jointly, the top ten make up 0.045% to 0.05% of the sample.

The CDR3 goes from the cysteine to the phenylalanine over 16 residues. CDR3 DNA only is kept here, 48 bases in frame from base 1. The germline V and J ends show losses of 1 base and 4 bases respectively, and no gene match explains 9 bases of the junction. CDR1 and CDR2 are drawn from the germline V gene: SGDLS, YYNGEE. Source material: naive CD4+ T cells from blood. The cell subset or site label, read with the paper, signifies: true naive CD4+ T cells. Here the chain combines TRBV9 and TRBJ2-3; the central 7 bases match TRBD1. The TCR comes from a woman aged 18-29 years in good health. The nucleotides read TGTGCCAGCAGCGTAAGGGCTGACAGGGCTTCAGATACGCAGTATTTT. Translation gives CASSVRADRASDTQYF.